The clone carrying this T cell receptor beta chain was recorded a few times. The assay was immunoSEQ multiplex PCR, and TCRdb's table has in-frame clones only and misses some. Of tens of thousands of clones listed, around 79% are singletons. Resections took place in Japan or China from the mid-2010s to the late 2010s. This entry is derived from a study of immune evolution from preneoplasia to lung adenocarcinoma. The V gene's germline CDR1 is MNHNS and CDR2 SASEGT. The V end was cut by 5 bases, the J end by 4 bases, with 12 bases between. This CDR3 has 13 amino acids. The sequencing input was FFPE invasive lung adenocarcinoma tissue. The chain has TRBV6-1 and TRBJ2-7; D not resolved. This clonotype was sampled from a person between 55 and 69 years old with lung adenocarcinoma. The CDR3 DNA reads as TGTGCCAGCAGTCCTGACGGATTATACGAGCAGTACTTC. It is translated as CASSPDGLYEQYF.